This record looks at one T cell receptor (beta chain) sequence and its context. Its antigen is unknown. The data are from a study of T-cell memory formation after mild COVID-19. Study-level points and caveats: The appearance of some responding clones in pre-infection memory suggested that cross-reactive memory joined. CD4/CD8 balance held among clones contracting day 15 to 85, and later expanders leaned CD4+.

MiXCR, run by TCRdb on the 5' RACE reads, gives a single entry per CDR3 protein. The repertoire holds about 300,000 distinct CDR3 sequences, with just under 20% as singletons. The length of the CDR3 is 13 residues. CDR1 and CDR2 from the germline V gene are SGHAT and FQNNGV. V was shortened by 6 bases and J by 8 bases, with 13 bases between the two germline ends. This sequence originates from a man in his late teens or twenties who had mild COVID-19 (a few samples of this study predate the infection). Cell type and time point are not known. The chain employs TRBV11-2 and TRBJ1-4; D remains unclear. The sample taken for sequencing was PBMCs or a T cell subset sorted from them (not recorded which). CDR3 in amino acids: CASRQEFREKLFF. In nucleotides, the CDR3 is TGTGCCAGCAGGCAGGAGTTTCGAGAAAAACTGTTTTTT.